This TCR beta chain was found in a study of blood T cell repertoires in COVID-19. Study-wide context: The origin of the acute and convalescent COVID-19 samples was the United States, Italy and Spain. From T cells, B-cell-depleted T cells, or PBMCs came the material, which was cDNA or gDNA.

Authors' analysis steps: Reference gene primers were amplified, and this amplification served to estimate nucleated cell counts. Sequencing was performed with immunoSEQ multiplex PCR; in TCRdb, only in-frame clones are kept and a portion is missing. That table is the source of V, J and clone size, and D and trimming were worked out from the DNA. The table has some 94,000 clones, around nine tenths seen once. CDR1 and CDR2 (germline): LGHDT, YNNKEL (reference sequence). V dropped 7 bases and J dropped 7; count of bases not matched to a gene: 8. The CDR3 has 15 residues. Specimen: peripheral blood. The sequence derives from a human donor in a cohort sampled during active COVID-19. The V and J genes are TRBV3-1 (or the pseudogene TRBV3-2) and TRBJ2-1; TRBD2 agrees at 12 bases. CDR3 in amino acids: CASTQTSGSDNEQFF. In nucleotides, the CDR3 is TGTGCCAGCACCCAGACTAGCGGGAGCGATAATGAGCAGTTCTTC.